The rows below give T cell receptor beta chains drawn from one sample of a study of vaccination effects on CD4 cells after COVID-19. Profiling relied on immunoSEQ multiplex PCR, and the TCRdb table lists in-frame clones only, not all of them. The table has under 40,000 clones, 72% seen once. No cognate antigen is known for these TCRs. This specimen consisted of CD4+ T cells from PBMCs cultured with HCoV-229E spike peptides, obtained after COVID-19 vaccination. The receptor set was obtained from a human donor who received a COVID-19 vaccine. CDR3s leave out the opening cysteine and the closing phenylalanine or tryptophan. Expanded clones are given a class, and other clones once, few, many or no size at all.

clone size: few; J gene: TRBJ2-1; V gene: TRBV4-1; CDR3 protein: ASSQVGASGSDEQF
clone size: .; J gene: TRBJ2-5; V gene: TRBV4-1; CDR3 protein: ASTPGGGGLQETQY
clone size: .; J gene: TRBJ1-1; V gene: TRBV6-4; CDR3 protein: ASSDRVGTEAF
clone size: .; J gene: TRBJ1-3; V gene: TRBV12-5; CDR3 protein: ASGIYRVAGNTIY
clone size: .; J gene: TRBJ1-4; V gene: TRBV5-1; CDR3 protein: ASSRQQDNEKLF
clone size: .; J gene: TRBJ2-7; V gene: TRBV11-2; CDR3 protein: ASSLDLGGASGGYEQY
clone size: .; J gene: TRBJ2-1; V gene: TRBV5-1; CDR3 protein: ASSLVGSGSGEQF
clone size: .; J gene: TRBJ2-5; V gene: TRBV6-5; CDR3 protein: ASSPLAILETQY
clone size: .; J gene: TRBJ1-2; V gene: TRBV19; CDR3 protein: ASSIANGINYGYT
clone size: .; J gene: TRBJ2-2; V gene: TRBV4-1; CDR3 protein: ASSQARGQGNTGELF
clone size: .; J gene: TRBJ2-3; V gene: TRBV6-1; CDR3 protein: ASSETYRSTQY
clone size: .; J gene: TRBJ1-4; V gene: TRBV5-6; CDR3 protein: ASSLGPGGIEKLF
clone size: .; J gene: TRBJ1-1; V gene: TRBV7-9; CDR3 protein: ASSLKTEAF
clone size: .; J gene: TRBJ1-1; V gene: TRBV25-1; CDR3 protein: ASSLGANTEAF
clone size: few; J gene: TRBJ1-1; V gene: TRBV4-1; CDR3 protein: ASSQANLGFTTEAF
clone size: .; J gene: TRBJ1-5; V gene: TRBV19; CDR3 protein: ASRDYSNQPQH
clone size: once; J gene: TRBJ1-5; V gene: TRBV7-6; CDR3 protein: ASSLGGWGSNQPQH
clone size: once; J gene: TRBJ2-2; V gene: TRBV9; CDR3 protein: ASSVGGRGTGELF
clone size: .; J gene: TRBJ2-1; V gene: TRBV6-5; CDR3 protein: ASTLQGGVNNEQF
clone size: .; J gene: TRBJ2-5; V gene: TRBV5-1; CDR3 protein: ASSLINPHQYQETQY
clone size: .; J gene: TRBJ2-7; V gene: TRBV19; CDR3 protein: ARLDREIREQY